Below, 27 T cell receptor beta chains from the same sample are listed, as sequenced in a study of blood T cells in healthy people across ages. A second 7 to 11 cycle PCR used barcoded and J-beta primers. TCRdb passed the 5' RACE reads through MiXCR, listing each CDR3 protein once. There are fewer than 2 million distinct CDR3 sequences in the sample; roughly two fifths occur only once, and 23% lies in the top ten. Source material: blood. These receptors were taken from a human donor in good health.

The rearrangement uses TRBV18 and TRBJ1-4; D is ambiguous. The CDR3 extends over 14 amino acids. The ends were cut back, 2 bases at V and 5 bases at J, with 9 bases in the middle. Germline CDR1 reads KGHSH; CDR2 reads LQKENI. DNA for the CDR3: TGTGCCAGCTCACCATCCGGCGGGAATGAAAAACTGTTTTTT. It translates to CASSPSGGNEKLFF.

At least ten counts were recorded for this clonotype. This chain uses TRBV7-2 with TRBJ1-6; D uncertain. The V gene's germline CDR1 is SGHTA and CDR2 FQGNSA. CDR3 length: 12 residues. Trimming left V 5 bases short and J 10 bases short, with 9 bases between. CDR3 region: CASSPSGSPLHF. CDR3 nucleotides: TGTGCCAGCAGCCCCAGTGGGTCACCCCTCCACTTT.

The genes are TRBV24-1 and TRBJ2-5; D is uncertain. The V and J ends lost 2 bases and 13 bases respectively, with 16 bases between them. CDR1 KGHDR and CDR2 SFDVKD come from the germline V gene. The CDR3 is 13 amino acids. This chain's CDR3 is CATSDSATDFLYF. CDR3 bases: TGTGCCACCAGTGATTCCGCCACTGACTTCTTGTACTTC.

The table lists this clonotype with a few counts. The V gene is TRBV7-8, the J gene TRBJ2-4, with D perhaps being TRBD1 or TRBD2 (6 bases each). Germline lookup yields CDR1 SGHVS and CDR2 FQNEAQ. V was pared by 1 base and J by 6 bases, with 19 bases between. The CDR3 totals 17 residues. The DNA of the CDR3 is TGTGCCAGCAGCTTAGACGAACGGGGGCACGGTGGAAACATTCAGTACTTC. It specifies CASSLDERGHGGNIQYF.

The chain carries TRBV13 and TRBJ1-1; 7 nucleotides align to TRBD1. The CDR3 runs 13 residues. Germline values: CDR1 PRHDT, CDR2 FYEKMQ (reference sequence). V dropped 5 bases and J dropped 6; count of bases not matched to a gene: 6. The CDR3 region has the DNA TGTGCCAGCAGCACCGACAGGGAGGCTGAAGCTTTCTTT. Protein sequence: CASSTDREAEAFF.

The gene calls are TRBV9 and TRBJ2-7; TRBD1 matches at 9 bases. Germline V gene sequence: CDR1 SGDLS, CDR2 YYNGEE. With 4 bases clipped from V and 2 bases from J, the junction kept 10 bases outside the gene matches. The CDR3 spans 16 residues. Here the CDR3 reads CASSPEGQGNPYEQYF. The CDR3 nucleotides read TGTGCCAGCAGCCCCGAGGGACAGGGAAACCCCTACGAGCAGTACTTC.

The chain couples TRBV27 to TRBJ2-1; 11 positions agree with TRBD2. The germline V gene has CDR1 MNHEY and CDR2 SMNVEV (reference sequence). There are 15 residues in the CDR3. J was trimmed by 7 bases and V by 5 bases; bases with no gene match: 7. CDR3 protein: CASSPIAGGHNEQFF. In DNA, the CDR3 is TGTGCCAGCAGTCCTATAGCGGGGGGGCATAATGAGCAGTTCTTC.

The chain couples TRBV5-1 to TRBJ1-2; D is uncertain. V gave up 4 bases and J gave up 8 bases, with 9 bases separating them. Per the germline V gene, CDR1 is SGHRS and CDR2 is YFSETQ. The CDR3 has 11 residues. This CDR3 is CASSGDWGYTF. The CDR3 nucleotides read TGCGCCAGCAGCGGCGACTGGGGCTACACCTTC.

Comment on this clonotype: One end of the junction fails to match germline, which may point to a read error. The V gene is TRBV4-1, the J gene TRBJ2-1, with D possibly being TRBD1 (6 bases). Germline CDR1 is MGHRA and CDR2 is YSYEKL. The CDR3 consists of 14 residues. The CDR3 DNA is TGCGCCAGCAGCCAGGATCCACAGGGAGCTGAGCAGTGCTTC. As protein: CASSQDPQGAEQCF.

This clonotype was recorded only once. The chain recombines TRBV6-5 with TRBJ2-5; 10 positions match TRBD2. With 6 bases clipped from V and 2 bases from J, the junction kept 9 bases outside the gene matches. The CDR3 sequence is 16 residues long. The germline gives CDR1 MNHEY, CDR2 SVGAGI. CDR3 sequence (DNA): TGTGCCAGCAGACCCGCTAGCGGGGGCATGCAAGAGACCCAGTACTTC. Its protein is CASRPASGGMQETQYF.

In the case of this clonotype: At one boundary the junction diverges from the germline segment, which might be a read error. This rearrangement joins TRBV29-1 to TRBJ1-2; 7 bases are shared with TRBD1. Germline values: CDR1 SQVTM, CDR2 ANQGSEA. This CDR3 contains 14 residues. The CDR3 spells CSVELTGVGYGHTF. CDR3 nucleotides: TGCAGCGTTGAGCTCACAGGGGTTGGCTATGGCCACACCTTC.

In its sample, this clonotype was seen a few times. This chain links TRBV4-3 with TRBJ1-2, with D perhaps matching TRBD1 (5 bases). Germline CDR1 reads LGHNA; CDR2 reads YSLEER. The length of the CDR3 is 14 residues. The V and J ends lost 1 base and 4 bases respectively, with 10 bases between them. The CDR3 is CASSQGRAAYGYTF. The CDR3 coding sequence is TGCGCCAGCAGCCAAGGCAGGGCGGCCTATGGCTACACCTTC.

In its sample, this clonotype was seen a few times. V usage is TRBV10-3 and J usage is TRBJ2-3, with D uncertain. Germline lookup yields CDR1 ENHRY and CDR2 SYGVKD. The CDR3 sequence is 12 residues long. Trimming removed 0 bases from V and 5 bases from J, with 3 bases in between. The CDR3 spells CAISESRDTQYF. The CDR3, as DNA: TGTGCCATCAGTGAGTCGAGAGATACGCAGTATTTT.

The chain recombines TRBV6-6 with TRBJ2-1, with a tentative D call TRBD1 (5 bases). The germline gives CDR1 MNHNY, CDR2 SVGAGI (reference sequence). The CDR3 is made up of 14 amino acids. Trimming left V 4 bases short and J 2 bases short, with 9 bases between. CDR3 nucleotides: TGTGCCAGCAGTTCCAGGGTACCCTACAATGAGCAGTTCTTC. Amino acid sequence: CASSSRVPYNEQFF.

This clonotype was picked up a small number of times. The chain uses TRBV9 and TRBJ1-2, with a weak D call TRBD1 (6 bases). CDR3 length: 16 amino acids. V lost 0 bases, J lost 1 base, and 13 bases lay in between. Per the germline V gene, CDR1 is SGDLS and CDR2 is YYNGEE. Written as DNA, the CDR3 is TGTGCCAGCAGCGTAGGTGGGGGCCCCCATAACTATGGCTACACCTTC. Protein product: CASSVGGGPHNYGYTF.

Only a few counts were recorded for this clonotype. The chain employs TRBV12-3 or TRBV12-4 and TRBJ1-2, with TRBD1 matching over 12 bases. Losses at the gene ends were 4 bases for V and 6 bases for J; bases not matched to a gene: 3. CDR3 length: 14 amino acids. The CDR3 protein is CASSYGTGGHGYTF. CDR3 DNA sequence: TGTGCCAGCAGTTACGGGACAGGGGGCCATGGCTACACCTTC.

Concerning this clonotype: The junction departs from germline at one end; a sequencing error may be responsible. The chain uses TRBV20-1 and TRBJ1-2, with 7 bases identical to TRBD1. CDR1 DFQATT and CDR2 SNEGSKA come from the germline V gene (reference sequence). This CDR3 region has 14 residues. This chain's CDR3 is CSTRARDSNYGYTF. The CDR3 bases are TGCAGTACTAGAGCGCGGGACAGCAACTATGGCTACACCTTC.

This clonotype was detected many times. V is TRBV9 and J is TRBJ2-1, with 9 bases lining up with TRBD1. Germline CDR1 and CDR2: SGDLS and YYNGEE. V lost 3 bases and J lost 3; bases outside the gene matches: 7. This CDR3 is built from 16 residues. The chain's CDR3 is CASSDQDRGNYNEQFF. CDR3 sequence (DNA): TGTGCCAGCAGCGACCAGGACAGGGGAAACTACAATGAGCAGTTCTTC.

This clonotype has just a few counts. This chain connects TRBV29-1 to TRBJ2-2; 8 nucleotides align to TRBD2. Germline values: CDR1 SQVTM, CDR2 ANQGSEA. CDR3 length: 15 residues. The ends lost 1 base at V and 6 bases at J; junction bases unmatched: 7. The CDR3 loop reads CSVEAPSGHSGELFF. CDR3 sequence (DNA): TGCAGCGTTGAAGCGCCTAGCGGGCATTCCGGGGAGCTGTTTTTT.

In DNA form, the CDR3 reads TGTGCCAGCAGTTTCCTCGGGGCTAGCGGGGGGCACACAGATACGCAGTATTTT. Its protein is CASSFLGASGGHTDTQYF. The V gene is TRBV28, the J gene TRBJ2-3; 11 bases map to TRBD2. CDR3 length equals 18 residues. Germline-derived CDR1 and CDR2 are MDHEN and SYDVKM. The trim removed 3 bases at V and 2 bases at J, leaving 10 bases unmatched.

This clonotype came up a few times. The V gene is TRBV29-1, the J gene TRBJ2-1; TRBD2 aligns across 7 bases. J was trimmed by 9 bases and V by 6 bases; bases with no gene match: 14. There are 14 residues in the CDR3. Looked up from germline, CDR1 is SQVTM and CDR2 is ANQGSEA. The CDR3 reads CSVNGAGKEGEQFF. The CDR3 region has the DNA TGCAGCGTCAACGGAGCGGGGAAGGAGGGTGAGCAGTTCTTC.

The V gene is TRBV12-3 or TRBV12-4, the J gene TRBJ1-2, with 7 positions matching TRBD1. Trimming cost V 5 bases and J 9 bases; bases outside gene matches: 12. The CDR3 extends over 14 amino acids. CDR3 sequence (DNA): TGTGCCAGCAGTCGCGGTACAGGGGCCGGAAGCTACACCTTC. Residues: CASSRGTGAGSYTF.

This clonotype came up a few times. J is TRBJ2-5 and V is TRBV5-1; D unclear. The CDR3 is made up of 14 amino acids. Trimming shortened V by 5 bases and J by 2 bases, and 13 bases separated the two germline ends. Germline V gives CDR1 SGHRS, CDR2 YFSETQ. The DNA of the CDR3 is TGCGCCAGCAGGGAAGGACGGATACAAGAGACCCAGTACTTC. Translated: CASREGRIQETQYF.

Of note for this clonotype: One end of the junction is discordant with germline, which a read error may explain. The V and J genes are TRBV7-6 and TRBJ1-1, with D maybe TRBD1 (5 bases). The CDR3 has 17 amino acids. Germline CDR1 and CDR2: SGHVS and FNYEAQ. The CDR3 DNA follows: TGTGCCCGCAGCTTAAGTTACGGGGGTCAGCTCCCCAATGAAGCTTTCTTT. This codes for CARSLSYGGQLPNEAFF.

The chain has TRBV24-1 and TRBJ2-3; 11 bases are a match to TRBD2. The V segment lost 2 bases and the J segment 3 bases; nucleotides outside the gene matches: 6. Germline CDR1 reads KGHDR; CDR2 reads SFDVKD. There are 17 residues in the CDR3. This CDR3 reads CATSDSLAGGVTDTQYF. CDR3 coding DNA: TGTGCCACCAGTGATTCCCTAGCGGGGGGAGTGACAGATACGCAGTATTTT.

The chain links TRBV27 to TRBJ2-3; TRBD2 matches 9 bases. V lost 1 base, J lost 6 bases, and 8 bases stayed unmatched. The CDR3 runs to 16 residues. The germline gives CDR1 MNHEY, CDR2 SMNVEV (reference sequence). For the CDR3, the DNA is TGTGCCAGCAGTTTATTGGGGCGGGGGGGAATTGATACGCAGTATTTT. The encoded protein is CASSLLGRGGIDTQYF.

The chain joins TRBV5-1 to TRBJ2-3; 7 positions agree with TRBD1. CDR1 SGHRS and CDR2 YFSETQ come from the germline V gene. V shed 1 base, J shed 8 bases, and the junction held 19 bases outside the gene matches. The CDR3 loop spans 18 amino acids. CDR3 region: CASSLPPGIGTVIGTQYF. CDR3 bases: TGCGCCAGCAGCTTGCCCCCGGGGATCGGGACAGTTATTGGTACGCAGTATTTT.